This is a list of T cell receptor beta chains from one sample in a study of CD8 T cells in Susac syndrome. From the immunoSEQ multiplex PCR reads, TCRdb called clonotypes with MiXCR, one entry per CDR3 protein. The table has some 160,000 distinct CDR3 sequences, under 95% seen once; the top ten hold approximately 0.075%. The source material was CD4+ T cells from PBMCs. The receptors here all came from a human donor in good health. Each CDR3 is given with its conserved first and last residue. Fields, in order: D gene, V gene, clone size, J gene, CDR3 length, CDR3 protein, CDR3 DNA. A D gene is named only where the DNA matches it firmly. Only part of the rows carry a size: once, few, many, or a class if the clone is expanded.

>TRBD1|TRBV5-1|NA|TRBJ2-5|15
CASSSTGGSQETQYF
TGCGCCAGCAGCTCCACAGGGGGTAGCCAAGAGACCCAGTACTTC
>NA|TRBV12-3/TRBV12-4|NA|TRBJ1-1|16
CASSDQGRSQNTEAFF
TGTGCCAGCAGCGATCAGGGGCGCAGCCAGAACACTGAAGCTTTCTTT
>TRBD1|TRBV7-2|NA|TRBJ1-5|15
CASTLFSGGGQPQHF
TGTGCCAGCACCTTATTCTCAGGGGGCGGGCAGCCCCAGCATTTT
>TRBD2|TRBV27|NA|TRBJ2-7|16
CASSLSQREAPYEQYF
TGTGCCAGCAGTTTATCCCAGCGGGAGGCCCCCTACGAGCAGTACTTC
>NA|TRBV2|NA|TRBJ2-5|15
CASSGFGAGQETQYF
NA
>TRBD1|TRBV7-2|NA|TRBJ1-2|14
CASSSPTGASGYTF
TGTGCCAGCAGCTCCCCCACAGGGGCGAGTGGCTACACCTTC
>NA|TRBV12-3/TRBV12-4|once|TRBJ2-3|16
CASSHTGGGGADTQYF
TGTGCCAGCAGTCACACGGGTGGGGGTGGCGCAGATACGCAGTATTTT
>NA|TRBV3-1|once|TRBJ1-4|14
CASSPPPDNEKLFF
TGTGCCAGCAGCCCCCCCCCAGACAATGAAAAACTGTTTTTT
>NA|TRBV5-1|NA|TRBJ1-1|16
CASSTIAGRTNTEAFF
TGCGCCAGCAGCACCATCGCCGGTCGGACGAACACTGAAGCTTTCTTT
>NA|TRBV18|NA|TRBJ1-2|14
CASSPQGSNYGYTF
TGTGCCAGCTCACCACAGGGCAGCAACTATGGCTACACCTTC
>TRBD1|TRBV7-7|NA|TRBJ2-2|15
CASSLSGTGTGELFF
TGTGCTAGCAGCTTATCCGGGACAGGGACCGGGGAGCTGTTTTTT
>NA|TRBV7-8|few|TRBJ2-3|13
CASSLDHRDTQYF
TGTGCCAGCAGCTTGGACCATAGGGATACGCAGTATTTT
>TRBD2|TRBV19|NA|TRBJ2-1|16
CASSLAGGPSYNEQFF
TGTGCCAGTAGTCTAGCGGGAGGGCCCTCCTACAATGAGCAGTTCTTC
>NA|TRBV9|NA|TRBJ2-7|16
CASSVSPATGVGEQYF
TGTGCCAGCAGCGTCAGTCCGGCGACAGGCGTCGGAGAGCAGTACTTC
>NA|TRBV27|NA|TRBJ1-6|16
CASSLSVPGFGSPLHF
TGTGCCAGCAGTTTATCTGTCCCAGGGTTCGGTTCACCCCTCCACTTT
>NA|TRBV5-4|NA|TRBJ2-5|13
CASSVEQAETQYF
TGTGCCAGCAGCGTGGAGCAAGCGGAGACCCAGTACTTC
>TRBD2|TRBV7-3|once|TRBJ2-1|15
CASSLTAGIYNEQFF
TGTGCCAGCAGCCTGACAGCGGGAATCTACAATGAGCAGTTCTTC
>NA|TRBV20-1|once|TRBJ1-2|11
CSARGQGLLTF
TGCAGTGCTAGAGGGCAAGGTCTACTCACCTTC
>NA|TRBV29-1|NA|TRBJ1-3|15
CSALWGSQGGNTIYF
TGCAGCGCCCTATGGGGCAGCCAAGGTGGAAACACCATATATTTT
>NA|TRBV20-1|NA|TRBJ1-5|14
CSAMGKLSNQPQHF
TGCAGTGCGATGGGGAAATTGAGCAATCAGCCCCAGCATTTT
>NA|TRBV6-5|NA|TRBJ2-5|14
CASSYLGTQETQYF
TGTGCCAGCAGTTACTTGGGGACCCAAGAGACCCAGTACTTC
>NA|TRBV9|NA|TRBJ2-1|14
CASTPGFSYNEQFF
TGTGCCAGCACCCCAGGGTTCTCCTACAATGAGCAGTTCTTC
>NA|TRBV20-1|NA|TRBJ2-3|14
CSARVEGWSDTQYF
TGCAGTGCTAGAGTAGAGGGCTGGTCCGATACGCAGTATTTT
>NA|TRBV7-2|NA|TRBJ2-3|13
CASSFSGEDTQYF
TGTGCCAGCAGCTTTTCAGGGGAAGATACGCAGTATTTT
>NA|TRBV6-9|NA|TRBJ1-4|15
CASRTDSATNEKLFF
TGTGCCAGCAGAACAGACAGTGCAACTAATGAAAAACTGTTTTTT
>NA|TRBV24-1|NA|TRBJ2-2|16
CATSDPLGTNTGELFF
TGTGCCACCAGTGACCCCCTAGGGACCAACACCGGGGAGCTGTTTTTT
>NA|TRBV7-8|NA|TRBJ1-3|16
CASSLAGLISGNTIYF
TGTGCCAGCAGCTTAGCAGGGCTGATCTCTGGAAACACCATATATTTT
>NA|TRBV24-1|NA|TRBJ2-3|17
CATSDLRLDPSTDTQYF
TGTGCCACCAGTGACCTAAGACTAGACCCTAGCACAGATACGCAGTATTTT
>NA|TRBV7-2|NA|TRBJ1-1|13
CASSTGTWTEAFF
TGTGCCAGCAGCACCGGGACATGGACTGAAGCTTTCTTT